These 20 T cell receptor beta chains came from one sample sequenced in a study of PD-1 blockade in classical Hodgkin lymphoma. Brentuximab vedotin exposure varied among the patients, all of whom had relapsed after autologous stem cell transplantation. Only in-frame clones appear in the TCRdb table, and some are missing; sequencing was by immunoSEQ multiplex PCR. The profile shows under 80,000 clones, 70% to 75% of them singletons. The source material was peripheral blood mononuclear cells (PBMCs), sampled before the second cycle of nivolumab. All receptors derive from a human donor with classical Hodgkin lymphoma.

V gene TRBV28 combines with J gene TRBJ1-4; D unclear. Trimming took 6 bases from V and 7 from J, leaving 12 bases between them. The germline V gene has CDR1 MDHEN and CDR2 SYDVKM. The CDR3 covers 13 residues. The CDR3 DNA sequence: TGTGCCAGCAGATCCCGGGCATTTGAAAAACTGTTTTTT. It yields the protein CASRSRAFEKLFF.

The chain joins TRBV19 to TRBJ1-5; possible D gene TRBD1, 5 bases. The V gene's germline CDR1 is LNHDA and CDR2 SQIVND (reference sequence). The length of the CDR3 is 14 residues. V lost 1 base, J lost 4 bases, and 8 bases lay in between. Here the CDR3 reads CASSIAWGNQPQHF. The CDR3 DNA follows: TGTGCCAGTAGTATAGCATGGGGGAATCAGCCCCAGCATTTT.

V is TRBV6-5 and J is TRBJ2-1, with D hard to call. There are 13 residues in the CDR3. Trimming removed 7 bases at V and 3 bases at J, with 10 bases between. Germline CDR1 MNHEY, CDR2 SVGAGI. CDR3 nucleotides: TGTGCCAGCATATCCTCCAGCTACAATGAGCAGTTCTTC. It codes for CASISSSYNEQFF.

The genes are TRBV7-2 and TRBJ2-3; the D gene is possibly TRBD2 (6 bases). Germline CDR1 and CDR2: SGHTA and FQGNSA. V dropped 1 base and J dropped 2 bases, with 13 bases sitting between them. CDR3 length equals 16 residues. The DNA for the CDR3 is TGTGCCAGCAGCTTAGAGCTCGGGGGTCTCACAGATACGCAGTATTTT. It codes for CASSLELGGLTDTQYF.

This clone was picked up a small number of times. The chain couples TRBV6-1 to TRBJ2-7, with 7 nucleotides matching TRBD1. Per the germline V gene, CDR1 is MNHNS and CDR2 is SASEGT. V trimming: 10 bases; J trimming: 3 bases; junction bases outside the gene matches: 9. This CDR3 is 13 amino acids long. The CDR3 sequence is CATLPRDSYEQYF. CDR3 nucleotides: TGTGCCACCTTACCCCGGGACAGCTACGAGCAGTACTTC.

The chain employs TRBV11-1 and TRBJ2-1, with a tentative D call TRBD2 (6 bases). CDR1 is SGHAT and CDR2 is FQDESV in the germline V gene (reference sequence). This CDR3 region has 17 residues. V lost 1 base and J 5 bases, leaving 18 bases between the germline ends. Here the CDR3 DNA reads TGTGCCAGCAGCTTAGAATTGGGGAGGCTCGTTAACAATGAGCAGTTCTTC. As protein: CASSLELGRLVNNEQFF.

This clone was seen more than once but under ten times. The chain combines TRBV9 with TRBJ1-1; TRBD1 might be the D (6 bases). The V end lost 0 bases, the J end lost 5 bases, and 11 bases lay between the germline ends. Germline assignment: CDR1 SGDLS and CDR2 YYNGEE. The CDR3 totals 14 residues. The CDR3: CASSVAGAGTEAFF. CDR3 nucleotides: TGTGCCAGCAGCGTAGCGGGGGCTGGTACTGAAGCTTTCTTT. Drawing the rest from reference TRBV9 and TRBJ1-1, the complete variable domain is DSGVTQTPKHLITATGQRVTLRCSPRSGDLSVYWYQQSLDQGLQFLIQYYNGEERAKGNILERFSAQQFPDLHSELNLSSLELGDSALYFCASSVAGAGTEAFFGQGTRLTVV.

This rearrangement joins TRBV10-2 to TRBJ2-6; D call uncertain. V was trimmed by 4 bases and J by 0 bases, leaving 7 bases between them. The CDR3 extends over 15 amino acids. Germline CDR1 and CDR2: WSHSY and SAAADI. The CDR3, as DNA: TGCGCCAGCAGTGTTGGATTCTCTGGGGCCAACGTCCTGACTTTC. It specifies CASSVGFSGANVLTF.

The V call is TRBV5-4, the J call TRBJ1-4; possibly TRBD1 for D (5 bases). The germline V gene has CDR1 SGHNT and CDR2 YYREEE (reference sequence). CDR3 size: 15 residues. V lost 4 bases to trimming and J lost 7 bases, with 17 bases between them. CDR3 nucleotides: TGTGCCAGCAGCCGTCTTAGCAGGGAGGGTGAAAAACTGTTTTTT. It is translated as CASSRLSREGEKLFF.

V and J are TRBV11-2 and TRBJ1-1; 8 bases match TRBD1. Germline V gene data show CDR1 as SGHAT and CDR2 as FQNNGV. The CDR3 contains 19 residues. Losses at the gene ends were 0 bases for V and 0 bases for J; bases not matched to a gene: 12. The CDR3 DNA reads TGTGCCAGCAGCTTAGATCGAGGGGGGACAGGCTTGATGAACACTGAAGCTTTCTTT. Protein product: CASSLDRGGTGLMNTEAFF.

The chain has TRBV6-5 and TRBJ2-2, with TRBD1 identical over 8 bases. V lost 0 bases and J lost 4; bases outside the gene matches: 4. Looked up from germline, CDR1 is MNHEY and CDR2 is SVGAGI. This CDR3 is built from 16 residues. The CDR3 here is CASSYSNRGSTGELFF. As DNA, the CDR3 is TGTGCCAGCAGTTACTCGAACAGGGGGAGCACCGGGGAGCTGTTTTTT.

V is TRBV6-1 and J is TRBJ2-1, with 9 positions matching TRBD2. V was pared by 4 bases and J by 3 bases, with 7 bases of the junction left unmatched. The CDR3 sequence is 16 residues long. Germline V gene data show CDR1 as MNHNS and CDR2 as SASEGT. The CDR3 protein is CASSGLAGVNYNEQFF. The CDR3 nucleotides are TGTGCCAGCAGTGGGTTAGCGGGAGTGAACTACAATGAGCAGTTCTTC.

This chain uses TRBV2 with TRBJ1-1; 9 bases map to TRBD1. This CDR3 has 14 residues. Looked up from germline, CDR1 is SNHLY and CDR2 is FYNNEI. Trimming took 4 bases from V and 3 from J; bases not matched to a gene: 3. The CDR3 here is CASSGTGGDTEAFF. The CDR3 region has the DNA TGTGCCAGCAGTGGTACAGGGGGCGACACTGAAGCTTTCTTT.

This chain connects TRBV10-1 to TRBJ1-1, with D perhaps TRBD1 (5 bases). CDR1 WNHNN and CDR2 SYGVQD come from the germline V gene (reference sequence). The CDR3 totals 13 residues. The germline V and J ends were trimmed by 4 bases and 3 bases, with 9 bases remaining between them. The CDR3 DNA follows: TGCGCCAGCAGTGCGCAGGGATACACTGAAGCTTTCTTT. Its translation: CASSAQGYTEAFF.

This clone occurred once. The CDR3 loop reads CASSLDRGSNYGYTF. DNA of the CDR3: TGTGCCAGCAGCTTAGACAGGGGCTCCAACTATGGCTACACCTTC. The chain combines TRBV11-2 with TRBJ1-2; TRBD1 might be the D (6 bases). In germline, CDR1 is SGHAT, CDR2 FQNNGV. The CDR3 extends over 15 amino acids. Trimming shortened V by 0 bases and J by 2 bases, and 10 bases separated the two germline ends.

The V and J genes are TRBV7-3 and TRBJ2-3, with TRBD2 matching over 7 bases. The V segment lost 5 bases and the J segment 0 bases; nucleotides outside the gene matches: 5. Germline CDR1 SGHTA, CDR2 FQGTGA. This CDR3 comprises 15 residues. The CDR3 DNA follows: TGTGCCAGCAGCGTTATGGGGGGGAGCACAGATACGCAGTATTTT. Translation gives CASSVMGGSTDTQYF.

The rearrangement uses TRBV7-8 and TRBJ1-3, with D unclear. The CDR3 spans 15 residues. CDR1 and CDR2 (germline): SGHVS, FQNEAQ. Between the trimmed V and J ends, which lost 1 base and 2 bases, there was a span of 9 bases. CDR3 sequence reads: CASSLDGLAGNTIYF. DNA for the CDR3: TGTGCCAGCAGCTTAGATGGGTTGGCTGGAAACACCATATATTTT.

The chain has TRBV29-1 and TRBJ1-2, with 10 bases identical to TRBD1. Germline trimming cut 7 bases from V and 4 bases from J; bases unmatched to any gene: 3. The CDR3 has 12 amino acids. The germline CDR1 and CDR2 sequences are SQVTM and ANQGSEA. CDR3 loop: CSGWTGGYGYTF. The CDR3 DNA is TGCAGCGGTTGGACAGGGGGCTATGGCTACACCTTC.

This chain joins TRBV27 and TRBJ1-2, with 8 bases matching TRBD1. This CDR3 contains 13 residues. Germline CDR1 and CDR2: MNHEY and SMNVEV (reference sequence). The ends lost 1 base at V and 13 bases at J; junction bases unmatched: 8. The CDR3 loop reads CASSLWGQDQFTF. The CDR3 region has the DNA TGTGCCAGCAGTTTATGGGGACAGGATCAGTTCACCTTC.

The chain uses TRBV30 and TRBJ2-3; 8 positions agree with TRBD2. Germline V gene data show CDR1 as GTSNPN and CDR2 as SVGIG (reference sequence). Losses at the gene ends were 6 bases for V and 0 bases for J; bases not matched to a gene: 2. CDR3 length equals 13 residues. CDR3 sequence (DNA): TGTGCCTGTGGCGGGGGGAGCACAGATACGCAGTATTTT. It encodes CACGGGSTDTQYF.